What follows describes a single TCR beta chain. Its antigen is currently unknown. Measured with immunoSEQ multiplex PCR; TCRdb has only the in-frame clones, and not every one. The table includes more than 90,000 clones, 78% detected once. Documented time point: cycle 4 day 1 (C4D1), after more than five weeks of nivolumab. Relapse after autologous stem cell transplantation occurred in every patient, and brentuximab vedotin exposure varied. Best overall response was complete response, partial response or progressive disease in these relapsed/refractory classical Hodgkin lymphoma patients. This sample stems from a study of PD-1 blockade in classical Hodgkin lymphoma. Study outcomes and limitations: Those starting nivolumab under 1 year post-ASCT were excluded.

The J segment lost 3 bases and the V segment lost 10 bases, leaving 10 bases of the junction unmatched. The CDR3 totals 15 residues. Germline CDR1 reads ENHRY; CDR2 reads SYGVKD. This material consisted of peripheral blood mononuclear cells (PBMCs), taken before the fourth cycle of nivolumab. The chain carries TRBV10-3 and TRBJ2-1, with TRBD2 matching over 9 bases. This sequence originates from a human donor with classical Hodgkin lymphoma. The CDR3 DNA sequence: TGTGCCAGCCGGAGGGAGCGGGGGGTCTACAATGAGCAGTTCTTC. This sequence encodes CASRRERGVYNEQFF.